This T cell receptor (beta chain) appears in the sequencing data of a study of shared clonotypes between healthy human individuals. On the study more broadly: For every donor, three CD4 naive, three CD4 memory, two CD8 naive and one CD8 memory plates were used.

Germline CDR1 and CDR2: SNHLY and FYNNEI. V shed 7 bases and J shed 3 bases, with 12 bases lying between them. This CDR3 is built from 13 residues. Study-level findings and limits: The rarefaction results pointed to incomplete sorted-subset sequencing despite large depth.

Replicate PCRs from sorted subsets contained roughly 200 ng DNA, which is some 29,000 T cell genomes. Repertoires were generated with immunoSEQ multiplex PCR, while TCRdb's copy carries only in-frame clones and drops some. The data show roughly 1,800,000 clones, over 85% seen once. Turning to this clone: As yet, its antigen is unknown.

Cells designated naive CD8 were CD45RO-negative and were positively selected for CCR7, with terminally differentiated effector memory CD45RA+ cells excluded. The receptor's source is a man between 18 and 35 years old in good health. V and J are TRBV2 and TRBJ1-2, with D perhaps TRBD1 (5 bases). Specimen: naive CD8+ T cells sorted from blood. The CDR3 region is CASNGAEDYGYTF. CDR3 DNA sequence: TGTGCCAGCAACGGGGCCGAGGACTATGGCTACACCTTC.